This T cell receptor (beta chain) is drawn from a study of graft-versus-host responses after intestinal transplantation. Study details: Recipients uniformly received anti-thymocyte globulin induction, followed by tacrolimus and steroids for roughly 3 years. General study results and limits: When patients had graft-donor T cell macrochimerism, their allografts held high graft-versus-host to host-versus-graft clonal ratios.

The CDR3 is 18 residues long. Germline V gene data show CDR1 as SGDLS and CDR2 as YYNGEE. J gave up 4 bases and V 0 bases, and 11 bases lay outside the gene matches. TCRdb keeps only in-frame clones here, not all; method: immunoSEQ multiplex PCR. The sample has about 94,000 clones; 91% are singletons. With respect to this clone: The target antigen is unknown.

This TCR was sampled from a human donor who received an intestinal transplant. The chain couples TRBV9 to TRBJ1-1; 11 bases fit TRBD1. Here the sequenced sample was unstimulated CD8+ T cells sorted from spleen or lymph node cells, taken before intestinal transplant. For the CDR3, the DNA is TGTGCCAGCAGCGTAGAACCCACGGGACAGGGGGTATTCACTGAAGCTTTCTTT. Its translation: CASSVEPTGQGVFTEAFF.